This T cell receptor (beta chain) was captured in a study of cytomegalovirus exposure and HLA in healthy donors. In the case of this clone: Its antigen is unidentified.

Clones were read by immunoSEQ multiplex PCR, and TCRdb kept only the in-frame ones, dropping some. The profile shows roughly 60,000 clones, 90% to 97% of them singletons. The CDR3 length is 15 residues. Trimming cost V 6 bases and J 3 bases; bases outside gene matches: 6. Per the germline V gene, CDR1 is LNHNV and CDR2 is YYDKDF (reference sequence). Study-wide findings and caveats: Rarity characterized most TCR sequences, yet some public TCRs appeared in many donors. The classifier, whose performance was assessed in both the original and validation cohorts, reportedly diagnosed cytomegalovirus status with high specificity and sensitivity. Three chains tied to CMV proved CMV antigen-specific in vitro. The tendency of first-cohort TCR clusters to co-occur in the roughly 130 validation repertoires emerged from a later analysis.

The chain has TRBV15 and TRBJ2-2; 8 bases are shared with TRBD1. The clonotype comes from a woman younger than 30 in good health and CMV-seronegative. Sequencing was carried out using PBMCs. CDR3 nucleotide sequence: TGTGCCACCAGGCGGCAGGGGGCTGACACCGGGGAGCTGTTTTTT. Translation: CATRRQGADTGELFF. The complete variable domain, with remaining parts taken from reference TRBV15 and TRBJ2-2, reads DAMVIQNPRYQVTQFGKPVTLSCSQTLNHNVMYWYQQKSSQAPKLLFHYYDKDFNNEADTPDNFQSRRPNTSFCFLDIRSPGLGDTAMYLCATRRQGADTGELFFGEGSRLTVL.